These 26 T cell receptor beta chains share one sample of origin, sequenced in a study of blood T cell repertoires in COVID-19. Only in-frame clones appear in the TCRdb table, and some are missing; sequencing was by immunoSEQ multiplex PCR. The sample records about 170,000 clones, 70% to 90% being singletons. Input material: PBMCs or T cells enriched from blood (not recorded which). These receptors were collected from a woman between 45 and 65 years old who had recovered from COVID-19.

The chain employs TRBV10-3 and TRBJ1-5; D unresolved. Trimming removed 0 bases from V and 7 bases from J, with 10 bases in between. Looked up from germline, CDR1 is ENHRY and CDR2 is SYGVKD. The CDR3 loop spans 14 amino acids. For the CDR3, the DNA is TGTGCCATCAGTGAGTCGATATCCCTACAGCCCCAGCATTTT. It codes for CAISESISLQPQHF.

This chain links TRBV4-1 with TRBJ1-2, with TRBD1 as a possible D gene (5 bases). The CDR3 spans 15 residues. The V gene's germline CDR1 is MGHRA and CDR2 YSYEKL. Deletions cut 1 base from V and 2 bases from J, with 11 bases between. The CDR3 protein is CASSQALQENYGYTF. The CDR3 nucleotides read TGCGCCAGCAGCCAAGCCCTACAGGAAAACTATGGCTACACCTTC.

V and J are TRBV18 and TRBJ1-2; 7 positions match TRBD1. V lost 6 bases and J lost 8; bases outside the gene matches: 15. The CDR3 consists of 15 residues. The germline V gene encodes CDR1 KGHSH and CDR2 LQKENI. The CDR3 reads CASSGARQGARGYTF. The CDR3 nucleotides are TGTGCCAGCTCGGGGGCCAGACAGGGAGCGAGGGGCTACACCTTC. The full variable domain, its missing parts supplied by reference TRBV18 and TRBJ1-2, is NAGVMQNPRHLVRRRGQEARLRCSPMKGHSHVYWYRQLPEEGLKFMVYLQKENIIDESGMPKERFSAEFPKEGPSILRIQQVVRGDSAAYFCASSGARQGARGYTFGSGTRLTVV.

The rearrangement links TRBV28 to TRBJ1-2; 8 bases line up with TRBD1. Germline loops: CDR1 MDHEN, CDR2 SYDVKM. CDR3 length: 14 residues. The ends lost 3 bases at V and 8 bases at J; junction bases unmatched: 8. The CDR3 coding sequence is TGTGCCAGCAGTTTGGGACAGGCCATAAACGGCTACACCTTC. This translates into CASSLGQAINGYTF.

The chain recombines TRBV28 with TRBJ1-5, with 7 positions matching TRBD1. In germline, CDR1 is MDHEN, CDR2 SYDVKM. V shed 4 bases and J 2 bases; nucleotides not matched to a gene: 17. CDR3 length equals 19 residues. CDR3: CASSWPRDRQDLRNQPQHF. CDR3 bases: TGTGCCAGCAGTTGGCCCCGGGACAGACAGGACCTTCGCAATCAGCCCCAGCATTTT.

This sequence joins TRBV27 and TRBJ2-3, with 8 positions matching TRBD2. V dropped 6 bases and J dropped 4; count of bases not matched to a gene: 6. Germline assignment: CDR1 MNHEY and CDR2 SMNVEV (reference sequence). This CDR3 is 14 amino acids long. The CDR3 loop reads CASSRGGVADTQYF. CDR3 nucleotide sequence: TGTGCCAGCAGCCGGGGGGGCGTGGCAGATACGCAGTATTTT.

This clone has only one observation. This chain connects TRBV7-9 to TRBJ1-2, with a weak D call TRBD1 (6 bases). Germline CDR1 is SEHNR and CDR2 is FQNEAQ (reference sequence). The V and J ends lost 3 bases and 5 bases respectively, with 13 bases between them. The CDR3 totals 14 residues. The CDR3 here is CASSLAGTLYGYTF. The CDR3 region has the DNA TGTGCCAGCAGCTTGGCCGGGACACTATATGGCTACACCTTC. The full variable domain, its missing parts supplied by reference TRBV7-9 and TRBJ1-2, is DTGVSQNPRHKITKRGQNVTFRCDPISEHNRLYWYRQTLGQGPEFLTYFQNEAQLEKSRLLSDRFSAERPKGSFSTLEIQRTEQGDSAMYLCASSLAGTLYGYTFGSGTRLTVV.

Written as DNA, the CDR3 is TGTGCCAGCAGCCAAGGAATCGGGACAGGGGCGGCCTACACCTTC. Translating gives CASSQGIGTGAAYTF. The chain couples TRBV3-1 (or the pseudogene TRBV3-2) to TRBJ1-2; 10 bases map to TRBD1. In germline, CDR1 is LGHDT, CDR2 YNNKEL (reference sequence). Germline trimming cut 1 base from V and 10 bases from J; bases unmatched to any gene: 9. The CDR3 covers 15 residues.

The V call is TRBV23-1, the J call TRBJ1-1; D may be TRBD1 (6 bases). TRBV23-1 belongs to the ORF category, with a function that is uncertain. There are 14 residues in the CDR3. Trimming cost V 6 bases and J 5 bases, with 16 bases left between them. The CDR3 protein is CASRGGAPRTEAFF. CDR3 sequence (DNA): TGCGCCAGCAGAGGGGGGGCTCCCCGGACTGAAGCTTTCTTT.

The chain couples TRBV23-1 to TRBJ2-7; D is undetermined. TRBV23-1 is known as an ORF, though its function is uncertain. Trimming stripped 0 bases from V and 2 bases from J, with 8 bases between. CDR3 length equals 14 residues. Here the CDR3 reads CASSQSGAAYEQYV. The CDR3 DNA reads as TGCGCCAGCAGTCAATCGGGCGCCGCCTACGAGCAGTACGTC.

The chain uses TRBV19 and TRBJ1-2, with 9 nucleotides matching TRBD1. Germline CDR1 is LNHDA and CDR2 is SQIVND (reference sequence). Trimming cost V 7 bases and J 6 bases; bases outside gene matches: 6. The CDR3 spans 13 residues. The CDR3 region has the DNA TGTGCCAGTATGAACCGGGACAGGGATGGCTACACCTTC. This gives the protein CASMNRDRDGYTF.

The chain links TRBV19 to TRBJ2-1; D gene ambiguous. The CDR3 spans 11 residues. The V gene lost 7 bases and the J gene lost 10 bases, with 11 bases spanning the gap. Germline loops: CDR1 LNHDA, CDR2 SQIVND (reference sequence). Here the CDR3 DNA reads TGTGCCAGTAACACCGCCGGGGAGCAGTTCTTC. This codes for CASNTAGEQFF.

Comments on this clone: Possible read error: a much larger clone is one base away. V and J are TRBV28 and TRBJ1-1, with D possibly TRBD1 on 6 matching bases. The length of the CDR3 is 13 residues. V gave up 4 bases and J gave up 2 bases, with 8 bases separating them. CDR1 MDHEN and CDR2 SYDVKM come from the germline V gene. The CDR3: CASSWTVNTEAFF. The CDR3 DNA reads as TGTGCCAGCAGTTGGACAGTCAACACTGAAGCTTTCTTT.

The V and J genes are TRBV2 and TRBJ1-5; no definite D call. Trimming shortened V by 5 bases and J by 1 base, and 15 bases separated the two germline ends. The CDR3 is 16 residues long. Germline CDR1 SNHLY, CDR2 FYNNEI. In DNA form, the CDR3 reads TGTGCCAGCAGTTTACACCGGACTTCCAGCAATCAGCCCCAGCATTTT. Translated, it gives CASSLHRTSSNQPQHF.

V is TRBV11-2 and J is TRBJ2-7, with 8 bases identical to TRBD1. J lost 3 bases, V lost 5 bases, and 3 bases had no gene match. Per the germline V gene, CDR1 is SGHAT and CDR2 is FQNNGV. The CDR3 covers 13 residues. This CDR3 is CASSADRGYEQYV. CDR3 sequence (DNA): TGTGCCAGCAGCGCCGACAGGGGCTACGAGCAGTACGTC.

This chain uses TRBV20-1 with TRBJ2-5; a weak D match, TRBD1 (5 bases). Germline V lookup: CDR1 DFQATT, CDR2 SNEGSKA (reference sequence). CDR3 length: 13 amino acids. V lost 3 bases to trimming and J lost 4 bases, with 12 bases between them. The CDR3 region is CSASPRVRETQYF. The CDR3 DNA reads TGCAGTGCTAGTCCCAGGGTCCGAGAGACCCAGTACTTC.

This clone was counted once. The chain has TRBV24-1 and TRBJ2-5; TRBD1 aligns across 7 bases. The germline gives CDR1 KGHDR, CDR2 SFDVKD. This CDR3 is 13 amino acids long. Germline trimming cut 5 bases from V and 5 bases from J; bases unmatched to any gene: 4. In nucleotides, the CDR3 is TGTGCCACCAGTGGAGGGGGCGGGGAGACCCAGTACTTC. Translation gives CATSGGGGETQYF.

This chain uses TRBV6-5 with TRBJ1-5, with a possible D match to TRBD1 (5 bases). V was trimmed by 5 bases and J by 5 bases, leaving 16 bases between them. CDR1 is MNHEY and CDR2 is SVGAGI in the germline V gene. This CDR3 has 15 residues. The CDR3 loop is CASSPLNRYDQPQHF. CDR3 sequence (DNA): TGTGCCAGCAGTCCCCTAAACAGGTACGATCAGCCCCAGCATTTT.

This clone turned up a few times. The CDR3 DNA reads TGTGCCTGGACTAGAGCGGGGGGGCGAAACAATGAGCAGTTCTTC. Translated: CAWTRAGGRNNEQFF. This chain connects TRBV30 to TRBJ2-1, with 10 nucleotides matching TRBD2. Germline-derived CDR1 and CDR2 are GTSNPN and SVGIG (reference sequence). The CDR3 runs to 15 residues. J was trimmed by 5 bases and V by 4 bases; bases with no gene match: 8.

V gene TRBV7-9 combines with J gene TRBJ2-2, with TRBD2 as a possible D gene (5 bases). Per the germline V gene, CDR1 is SEHNR and CDR2 is FQNEAQ (reference sequence). Trimming shortened V by 7 bases and J by 7 bases, and 13 bases separated the two germline ends. The CDR3 runs 13 residues. CDR3 residues: CASKLVAGGELFF. DNA of the CDR3: TGTGCCAGCAAGCTAGTGGCGGGCGGGGAGCTGTTTTTT.

J is TRBJ2-6 and V is TRBV30; 8 bases map to TRBD1. This CDR3 has 15 amino acids. The V gene end was trimmed by 5 bases and the J gene end by 1 base; junction bases not matched to a gene: 4. Germline V gene lookup returns CDR1 GTSNPN and CDR2 SVGIG (reference sequence). The CDR3 DNA sequence: TGTGCCTGGGACAGGGGCAAGTCTGGGGCCAACGTCCTGACTTTC. Its translation: CAWDRGKSGANVLTF. Looking up the rest from reference TRBV30 and TRBJ2-6 gives the full variable domain: SQTIHQWPATLVQPVGSPLSLECTVEGTSNPNLYWYRQAAGRGLQLLFYSVGIGQISSEVPQNLSASRPQDRQFILSSKKLLLSDSGFYLCAWDRGKSGANVLTFGAGSRLTVL.

This clone was seen only a few times. The chain carries TRBV30 and TRBJ2-7; D possibly corresponds to TRBD2 (6 bases). This CDR3 has 12 amino acids. V shed 3 bases and J shed 5 bases, with 11 bases lying between them. Germline loops: CDR1 GTSNPN, CDR2 SVGIG (reference sequence). This CDR3 is CAWRTTSNEQYV. DNA for the CDR3: TGTGCCTGGAGAACTACTAGCAACGAGCAGTACGTC.

The J gene is TRBJ2-2, the V gene TRBV7-9, with 7 bases identical to TRBD2. CDR1 is SEHNR and CDR2 is FQNEAQ in the germline V gene (reference sequence). V lost 4 bases and J lost 3; bases outside the gene matches: 5. This CDR3 has 15 amino acids. Here the CDR3 DNA reads TGTGCCAGCAGCTGGCGCGGGGGATACACCGGGGAGCTGTTTTTT. It is translated as CASSWRGGYTGELFF.

This clone appeared a few times. The V call is TRBV28, the J call TRBJ1-2; D gene uncertain. Germline V gene lookup returns CDR1 MDHEN and CDR2 SYDVKM. The CDR3 sequence is 12 residues long. V was pared by 3 bases and J by 6 bases, with 8 bases between. In DNA, the CDR3 is TGTGCCAGCAGTTTGAGATCGGATGGCTACACCTTC. This gives the protein CASSLRSDGYTF.

The chain uses TRBV5-4 and TRBJ2-3, with 10 bases aligning to TRBD2. V lost 1 base, J lost 2 bases, and 4 bases stayed unmatched. The CDR3 runs to 16 residues. Looked up from germline, CDR1 is SGHNT and CDR2 is YYREEE (reference sequence). The CDR3 sequence is CASSLTLAGPTDTQYF. CDR3 sequence (DNA): TGTGCCAGCAGCTTGACACTAGCGGGGCCCACAGATACGCAGTATTTT.

V and J are TRBV21-1 and TRBJ1-6; the table's TRBD1 call for D was not verified on the DNA. TRBV21-1 is labeled a pseudogene. The CDR3 runs 17 residues. The CDR3 spells CASSKARGQGKESPLHF. For the CDR3, the DNA is TGTGCCAGCAGCAAAGCCCGGGGACAGGGTAAGGAATCACCCCTCCACTTT.